This TCR beta chain originates from a study of CD8+CD57+ T cells in acquired aplastic anemia. About the study: Sorted CD4+ and CD8+ cells gave an average of roughly 3.2 ug of DNA. The study's findings and limits: Common to patients and controls were 25 to 30 CD8+ CDR3 sequences.

Patients chosen for sequencing had shown CD8+CD57+ cell expansion by flow cytometry. V was clipped by 2 bases and J by 4 bases, with 15 bases between them. The CDR3 spans 15 residues. Germline V gene lookup returns CDR1 LNHDA and CDR2 SQIVND (reference sequence). This clonotype was detected many times. No antigen is known for it. Genomic DNA, serving as template, underwent TCR beta VDJ and CDR3 profiling. TCRdb redid the calling of the reads with MiXCR, one entry per CDR3 protein. Of roughly 180,000 distinct CDR3 sequences in the sample, almost 50% were seen once. This rearrangement joins TRBV19 to TRBJ2-7; D is unresolved. The clonotype comes from a human donor with aplastic anemia. Input material: sorted CD4+, CD8+, or CD8+CD57+ T cells (not recorded which) from PBMCs. The CDR3 nucleotides read TGTGCCAGTAGTATACTGCCGGGCGGCGAGTACGAGCAGTACTTC. Encoded protein: CASSILPGGEYEQYF. Variable domain in full (rest from reference TRBV19 and TRBJ2-7): DGGITQSPKYLFRKEGQNVTLSCEQNLNHDAMYWYRQDPGQGLRLIYYSQIVNDFQKGDIAEGYSVSREKKESFPLTVTSAQKNPTAFYLCASSILPGGEYEQYFGPGTRLTVT.